This T cell receptor (beta chain) appears in the sequencing data of a study of cytomegalovirus exposure and HLA in healthy donors. V trimming: 5 bases; J trimming: 4 bases; junction bases outside the gene matches: 13. The length of the CDR3 is 16 residues. Germline V gene sequence: CDR1 LGHNT, CDR2 FRNRAP. A multiplex PCR was run with 60 Vbeta primers and 13 Jbeta primers. Some clones are missing from TCRdb's copy, which holds only in-frame ones; the method was immunoSEQ multiplex PCR. The data contain a few hundred thousand clones, around 85% of them singletons. The clonotype comes from a girl aged 2 to 9 in good health and CMV-seronegative. Material: PBMCs. The chain combines TRBV12-5 with TRBJ1-1; 7 positions match TRBD1. DNA of the CDR3: TGTGCTAGTGGTACATGGACAGGACGGGAGGGCACTGAAGCTTTCTTT. This encodes CASGTWTGREGTEAFF.